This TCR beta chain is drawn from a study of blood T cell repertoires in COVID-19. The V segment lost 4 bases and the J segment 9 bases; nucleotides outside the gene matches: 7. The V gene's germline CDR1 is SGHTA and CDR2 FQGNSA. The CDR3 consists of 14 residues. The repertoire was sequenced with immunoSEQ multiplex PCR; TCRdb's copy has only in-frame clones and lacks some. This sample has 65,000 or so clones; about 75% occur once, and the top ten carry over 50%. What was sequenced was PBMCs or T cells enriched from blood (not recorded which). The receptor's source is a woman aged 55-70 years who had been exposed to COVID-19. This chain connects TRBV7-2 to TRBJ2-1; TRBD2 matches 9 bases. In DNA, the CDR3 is TGTGCCAGCAGCTCCTTAGCGGGAGCTGGTGAGCAGTTCTTC. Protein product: CASSSLAGAGEQFF.